The T cell receptor (beta chain) under discussion was sequenced for a study of OX40 agonist ivuxolimab in advanced cancers. The CDR3 extends over 16 amino acids. Germline CDR1 reads LNHDA; CDR2 reads SQIVND (reference sequence). V lost 9 bases, J lost 2 bases, and 8 bases stayed unmatched. Clones were read by immunoSEQ multiplex PCR, and TCRdb kept only the in-frame ones, dropping some. The table records over 25,000 clones, 81% of them present only once. The specimen comprised CD4+ or CD8+ T cells sorted from blood, sampled in a trial of the OX40 agonist ivuxolimab. The rearrangement uses TRBV19 and TRBJ2-6; 9 bases line up with TRBD1. The clonotype comes from an adult with an advanced solid tumor such as melanoma, head and neck, liver or kidney cancer. The CDR3 protein is CASAPGQGPGANVLTF. CDR3 sequence (DNA): TGTGCCAGCGCCCCGGGACAGGGACCTGGGGCCAACGTCCTGACTTTC.